One and the same sample provided the 4 T cell receptor beta chains below, sequenced in a study of memory CD8 T cells in hepatitis C reinfection (dated by TCRdb to about 2017). Receptor amplification or capture employed the immunoSEQ multiplex PCR assay. TCRdb's version of the immuneACCESS table is confined to in-frame rearrangements and falls short of the full clone set. An unresolved V gene accounts for under half of the shortfall where checked; the remainder is of unknown origin. The sample records some 40,000 clones, approximately 90% of which are singletons. Approximately 1.2% of the sample is held by the ten biggest clonotypes. The sample's time point, from its label and the paper: peak reinfection, 3 to 8 weeks after reinfection detection. The sorted cells were sequenced directly ex vivo, without any in vitro expansion ahead of TCR sequencing. The sequencing sample was made of naive CD8+ T cells sorted from blood. This specimen's cell subset or site label, per the study, means: total naive CD8+CD45RO- T cells. The receptors were gathered from a man in his late teens or twenties with hepatitis C virus infection.

This chain uses TRBV25-1 with TRBJ1-1, with D unresolved. Germline V CDR1 and CDR2: MGHDK, SYGVNS. With 5 bases removed from V and 4 bases from J, the gap between germline ends came to 11 bases. There are 13 residues in the CDR3. CDR3 nucleotides: TGTGCCAGCAGTCAGATGGCTGGCACTGAAGCTTTCTTT. It encodes CASSQMAGTEAFF. The variable domain in full, completed from reference TRBV25-1 and TRBJ1-1, reads EADIYQTPRYLVIGTGKKITLECSQTMGHDKMYWYQQDPGMELHLIHYSYGVNSTEKGDLSSESTVSRIRTEHFPLTLESARPSHTSQYLCASSQMAGTEAFFGQGTRLTVV.

The chain links TRBV4-1 to TRBJ1-1, with D possibly being TRBD1 (6 bases). Germline V gives CDR1 MGHRA, CDR2 YSYEKL. V lost 2 bases, J lost 1 base, and 14 bases lay in between. The CDR3 covers 16 residues. CDR3 protein: CASSQFWTDSNTEAFF. Written as DNA, the CDR3 is TGCGCCAGCAGCCAATTCTGGACAGACTCGAACACTGAAGCTTTCTTT.

This rearrangement joins TRBV29-1 to TRBJ2-7; possible D gene TRBD2, 5 bases. Trimming left V 3 bases short and J 4 bases short, with 16 bases between. The CDR3 runs 14 residues. CDR1 and CDR2 (germline): SQVTM, ANQGSEA. CDR3: CSVDTAGSQYEQYF. CDR3 DNA sequence: TGCAGCGTTGACACGGCGGGCAGCCAATACGAGCAGTACTTC.

The rearrangement uses TRBV7-9 and TRBJ2-7; D gene uncertain. Germline V gene data show CDR1 as SEHNR and CDR2 as FQNEAQ (reference sequence). The CDR3 is made up of 14 amino acids. The V end was cut by 5 bases, the J end by 0 bases, with 11 bases between. Here the CDR3 reads CASSPSGFSYEQYF. In nucleotides, the CDR3 is TGTGCCAGCAGCCCCTCGGGTTTCTCCTACGAGCAGTACTTC.